The text below deals with one TCR beta chain. Its antigen remains unknown. Prepared libraries of TCR beta cDNA carried unique molecular identifiers. Input populations of roughly 1 to 11 million T cells gave rise to hundreds of thousands of cDNA molecules. TCRdb itself ran the PCR reads through MiXCR, one entry per CDR3 protein. The sample comprises roughly 580,000 distinct CDR3 sequences, roughly two fifths of which are singletons, and approximately 1.7% rests with the top ten. These data are taken from a study of post-analysis software for immune sequencing data. For the study at large: Several disease courses (relapsing-remitting, secondary progressive and progressive-relapsing) of multiple sclerosis were included.

Points from the study as a whole: Controls had significantly higher normalized Chao1 diversity than multiple sclerosis patients. Compared with controls, patients had more of 4 or 5 TRBV segments, including TRBV5-6, TRBV5-1 and TRBV20-1.

Deletions cut 7 bases from V and 3 bases from J, with 12 bases between. The CDR3 extends over 12 amino acids. Germline V gene data show CDR1 as SQVTM and CDR2 as ANQGSEA. The sequence came from a girl between 5 and 17 years old with multiple sclerosis. Sequencing was performed on blood. The V gene is TRBV29-1, the J gene TRBJ1-2; D possibly corresponds to TRBD1 (5 bases). The DNA of the CDR3 is TGCAGCGCCCAGACAGCTTACTATGGCTACACCTTC. Amino acids: CSAQTAYYGYTF. Full variable domain (remainder filled in from reference TRBV29-1 and TRBJ1-2): SAVISQKPSRDICQRGTSLTIQCQVDSQVTMMFWYRQQPGQSLTLIATANQGSEATYESGFVIDKFPISRPNLTFSTLTVSNMSPEDSSIYLCSAQTAYYGYTFGSGTRLTVV.